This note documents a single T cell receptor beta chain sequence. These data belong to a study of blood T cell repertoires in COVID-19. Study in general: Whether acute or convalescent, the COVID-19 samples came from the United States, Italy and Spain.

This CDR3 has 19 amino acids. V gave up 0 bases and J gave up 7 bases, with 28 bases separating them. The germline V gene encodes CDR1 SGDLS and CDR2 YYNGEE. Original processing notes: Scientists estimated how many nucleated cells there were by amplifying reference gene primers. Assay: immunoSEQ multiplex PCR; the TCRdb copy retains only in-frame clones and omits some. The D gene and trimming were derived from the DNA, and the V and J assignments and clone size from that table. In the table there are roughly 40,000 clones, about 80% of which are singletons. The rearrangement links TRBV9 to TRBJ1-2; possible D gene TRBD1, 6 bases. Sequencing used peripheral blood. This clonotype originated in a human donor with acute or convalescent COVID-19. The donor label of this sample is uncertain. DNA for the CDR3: TGTGCCAGCAGCGTAGCGGAGGAGGTTGTAGCAGGGGAGTGGGGTGGCTACACCTTC. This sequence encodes CASSVAEEVVAGEWGGYTF.